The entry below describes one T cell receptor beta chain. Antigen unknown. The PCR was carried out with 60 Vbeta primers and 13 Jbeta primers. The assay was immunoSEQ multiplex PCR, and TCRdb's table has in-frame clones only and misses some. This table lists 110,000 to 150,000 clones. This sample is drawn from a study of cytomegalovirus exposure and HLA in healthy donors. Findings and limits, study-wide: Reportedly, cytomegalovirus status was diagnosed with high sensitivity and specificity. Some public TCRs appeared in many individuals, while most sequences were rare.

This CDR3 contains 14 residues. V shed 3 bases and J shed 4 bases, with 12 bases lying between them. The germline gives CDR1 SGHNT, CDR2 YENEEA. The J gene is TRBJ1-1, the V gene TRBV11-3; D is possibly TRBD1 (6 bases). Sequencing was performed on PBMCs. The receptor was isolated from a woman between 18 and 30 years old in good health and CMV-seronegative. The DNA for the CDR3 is TGTGCCAGCAGCTTTGACAGGTGGAGCACTGAAGCTTTCTTT. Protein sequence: CASSFDRWSTEAFF.